Below are 4 T cell receptor beta chains sequenced from a single sample in a study of T-cell reconstitution after alpha-beta-depleted transplantation in children. Molecular barcoding with unique molecular identifiers was used for the TCRbeta library. Each CDR3 protein is one row after TCRdb ran MiXCR on the PCR reads. The sample includes 550,000 to 800,000 distinct CDR3 sequences, about an eighth of them seen just once. The sample consisted of PBMCs, taken before TCRalphabeta/CD19-depleted stem cell transplant. The receptor set was obtained from a girl aged 2 to 10 with congenital amegakaryocytic thrombocytopenia, due to receive a stem cell transplant.

The chain employs TRBV25-1 and TRBJ2-5; TRBD1 is a possible D gene (5 bases). Trimming removed 3 bases at V and 4 bases at J, with 21 bases between. CDR1 and CDR2 (germline): MGHDK, SYGVNS. CDR3 length: 17 residues. The CDR3 protein is CASSDPRRQTLLETQYF. As DNA, the CDR3 is TGTGCCAGCAGTGATCCGCGTCGACAGACCTTGCTAGAGACCCAGTACTTC.

In this sample, this clonotype turned up a few times. The CDR3 protein is CASSQDPGEAFF. CDR3 DNA: TGTGCCAGCAGCCAAGATCCCGGTGAAGCTTTCTTT. V usage is TRBV3-1 and J usage is TRBJ1-1; no clear D. CDR3 length: 12 residues. With 0 bases removed from V and 7 bases from J, the gap between germline ends came to 6 bases. CDR1 and CDR2 (germline): LGHDT, YNNKEL (reference sequence).

V gene TRBV29-1 combines with J gene TRBJ2-7; D possibly corresponds to TRBD1 (6 bases). V was shortened by 3 bases and J by 5 bases, with 17 bases between the two germline ends. The V gene's germline CDR1 is SQVTM and CDR2 ANQGSEA. CDR3 length equals 14 residues. The CDR3 DNA sequence: TGCAGCGTTGATAATCGGGACAAGGGGGACGAGCAGTACTTC. Protein: CSVDNRDKGDEQYF.

This clonotype was counted many times. This chain connects TRBV29-1 to TRBJ2-7, with 8 bases lining up with TRBD2. The CDR3 consists of 13 residues. After removal of 5 bases from V and 6 bases from J, the junction contained 9 bases not matched to a gene. Germline CDR1 SQVTM, CDR2 ANQGSEA. The CDR3 DNA reads as TGCAGCGTTTTCCCTCCAACTAGCGGCGAGCAGTACTTC. Translating gives CSVFPPTSGEQYF.